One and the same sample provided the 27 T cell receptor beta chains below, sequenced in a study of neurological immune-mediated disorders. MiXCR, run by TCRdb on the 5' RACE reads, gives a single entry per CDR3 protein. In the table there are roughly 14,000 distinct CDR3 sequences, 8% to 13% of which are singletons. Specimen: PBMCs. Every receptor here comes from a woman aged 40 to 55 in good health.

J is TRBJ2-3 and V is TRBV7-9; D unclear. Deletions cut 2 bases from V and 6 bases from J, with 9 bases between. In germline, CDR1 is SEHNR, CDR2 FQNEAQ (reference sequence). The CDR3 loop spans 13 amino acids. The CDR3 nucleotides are TGTGCCAGCAGCTTATTGCTCATCGATACGCAGTATTTT. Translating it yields CASSLLLIDTQYF.

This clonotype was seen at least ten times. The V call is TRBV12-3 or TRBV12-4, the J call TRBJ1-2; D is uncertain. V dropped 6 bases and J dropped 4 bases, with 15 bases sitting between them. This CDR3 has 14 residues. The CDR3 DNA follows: TGTGCCAGCAGGAAAGCGAGCAGTCCCTATGGCTACACCTTC. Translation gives CASRKASSPYGYTF.

CDR3 in DNA: TGTGCCAGCATTCCGGGCGAGGTGATCTATGGCTACACCTTC. It specifies CASIPGEVIYGYTF. The rearrangement uses TRBV7-9 and TRBJ1-2; D remains ambiguous. Germline assignment: CDR1 SEHNR and CDR2 FQNEAQ (reference sequence). CDR3 length equals 14 residues. The V and J ends lost 7 bases and 4 bases respectively, with 16 bases between them.

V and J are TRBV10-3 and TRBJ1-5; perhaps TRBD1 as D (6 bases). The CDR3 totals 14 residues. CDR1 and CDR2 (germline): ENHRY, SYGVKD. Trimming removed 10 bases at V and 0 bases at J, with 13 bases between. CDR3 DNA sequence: TGTGCCACTAGGGGGGCAGTTAGCAATCAGCCCCAGCATTTT. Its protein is CATRGAVSNQPQHF.

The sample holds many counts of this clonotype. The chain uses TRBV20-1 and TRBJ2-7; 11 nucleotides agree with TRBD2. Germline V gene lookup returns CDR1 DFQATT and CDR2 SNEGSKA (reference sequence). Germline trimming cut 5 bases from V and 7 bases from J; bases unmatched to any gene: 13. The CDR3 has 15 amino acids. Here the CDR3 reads CSAVGTSGLLREQYF. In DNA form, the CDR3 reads TGCAGTGCTGTGGGGACTAGCGGACTCCTTAGGGAGCAGTACTTC.

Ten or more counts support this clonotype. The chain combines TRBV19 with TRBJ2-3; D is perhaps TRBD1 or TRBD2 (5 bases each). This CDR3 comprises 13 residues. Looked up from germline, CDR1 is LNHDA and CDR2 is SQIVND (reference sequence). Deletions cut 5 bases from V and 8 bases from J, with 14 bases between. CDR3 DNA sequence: TGTGCCAGTAGTTCCGGTGGTGGGACTACGCAGTATTTT. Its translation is CASSSGGGTTQYF.

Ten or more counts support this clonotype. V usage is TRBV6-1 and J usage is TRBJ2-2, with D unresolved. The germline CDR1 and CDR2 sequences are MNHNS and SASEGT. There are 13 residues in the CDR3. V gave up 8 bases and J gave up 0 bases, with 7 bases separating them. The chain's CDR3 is CASAGSNTGELFF. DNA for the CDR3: TGTGCCAGCGCAGGCTCGAACACCGGGGAGCTGTTTTTT.

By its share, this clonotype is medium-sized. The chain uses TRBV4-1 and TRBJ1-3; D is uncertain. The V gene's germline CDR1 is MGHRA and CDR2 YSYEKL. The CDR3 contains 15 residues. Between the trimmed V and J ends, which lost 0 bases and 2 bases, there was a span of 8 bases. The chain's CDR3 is CASSQDGGPGNTIYF. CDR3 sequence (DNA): TGCGCCAGCAGCCAAGACGGCGGACCTGGAAACACCATATATTTT.

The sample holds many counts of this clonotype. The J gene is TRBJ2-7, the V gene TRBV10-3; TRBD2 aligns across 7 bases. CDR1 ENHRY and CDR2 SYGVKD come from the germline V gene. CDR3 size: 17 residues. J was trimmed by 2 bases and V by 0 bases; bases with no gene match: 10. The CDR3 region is CAISESVAGVTTYEQYF. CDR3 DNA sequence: TGTGCCATCAGTGAGTCGGTAGCGGGCGTGACAACCTACGAGCAGTACTTC.

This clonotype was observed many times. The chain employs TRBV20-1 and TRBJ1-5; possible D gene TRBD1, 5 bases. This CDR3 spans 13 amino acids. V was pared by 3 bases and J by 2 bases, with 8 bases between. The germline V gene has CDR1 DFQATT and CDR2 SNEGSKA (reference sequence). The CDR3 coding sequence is TGCAGTGCTAGGAGGGGAGGCAATCAGCCCCAGCATTTT. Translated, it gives CSARRGGNQPQHF.

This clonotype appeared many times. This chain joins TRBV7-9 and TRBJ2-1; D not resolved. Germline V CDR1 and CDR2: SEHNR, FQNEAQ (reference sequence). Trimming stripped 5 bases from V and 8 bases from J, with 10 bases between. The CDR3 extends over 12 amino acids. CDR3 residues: CASSPRQYEQFF. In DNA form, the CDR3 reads TGTGCCAGCAGCCCTCGCCAATATGAGCAGTTCTTC.

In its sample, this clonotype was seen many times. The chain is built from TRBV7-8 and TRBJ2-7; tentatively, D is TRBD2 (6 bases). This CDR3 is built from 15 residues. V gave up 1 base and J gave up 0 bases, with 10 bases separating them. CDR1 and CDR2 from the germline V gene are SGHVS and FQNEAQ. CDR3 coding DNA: TGTGCCAGCAGCTTAGAGGTCGGGAGCTCCTACGAGCAGTACTTC. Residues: CASSLEVGSSYEQYF.

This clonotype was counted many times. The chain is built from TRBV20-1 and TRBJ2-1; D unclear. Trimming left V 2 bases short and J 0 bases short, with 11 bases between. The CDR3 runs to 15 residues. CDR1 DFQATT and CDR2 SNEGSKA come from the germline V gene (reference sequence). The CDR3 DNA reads TGCAGTGCTAGACCTCAAGGTTTCTCCTACAATGAGCAGTTCTTC. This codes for CSARPQGFSYNEQFF.

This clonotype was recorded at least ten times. CDR3 protein: CASSVDLAGAYEQYF. CDR3 in DNA: TGTGCCAGCAGCGTAGATCTAGCGGGAGCCTACGAGCAGTACTTC. The V and J genes are TRBV9 and TRBJ2-7, with 10 bases identical to TRBD2. CDR3 length: 15 amino acids. Germline V gene lookup returns CDR1 SGDLS and CDR2 YYNGEE. Trimming took 0 bases from V and 2 from J; bases not matched to a gene: 2.

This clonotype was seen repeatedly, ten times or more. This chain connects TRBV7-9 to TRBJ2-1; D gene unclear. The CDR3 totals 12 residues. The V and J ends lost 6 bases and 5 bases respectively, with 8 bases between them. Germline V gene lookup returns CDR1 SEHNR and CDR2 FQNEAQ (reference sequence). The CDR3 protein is CASSSTDNEQFF. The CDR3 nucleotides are TGTGCCAGCAGTTCTACCGACAATGAGCAGTTCTTC.

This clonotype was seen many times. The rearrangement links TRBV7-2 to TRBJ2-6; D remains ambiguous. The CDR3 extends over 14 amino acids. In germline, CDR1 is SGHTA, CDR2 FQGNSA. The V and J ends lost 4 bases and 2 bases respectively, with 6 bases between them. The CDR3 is CASSSGAGANVLTF. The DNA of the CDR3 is TGTGCCAGCAGCTCCGGTGCTGGGGCCAACGTCCTGACTTTC.

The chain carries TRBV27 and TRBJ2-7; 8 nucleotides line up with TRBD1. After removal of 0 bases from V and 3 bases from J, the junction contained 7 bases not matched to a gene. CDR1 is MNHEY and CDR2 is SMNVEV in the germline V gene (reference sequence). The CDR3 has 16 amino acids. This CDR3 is CASSLSITGGNYEQYF. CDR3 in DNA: TGTGCCAGCAGTTTATCGATTACAGGGGGTAACTACGAGCAGTACTTC.

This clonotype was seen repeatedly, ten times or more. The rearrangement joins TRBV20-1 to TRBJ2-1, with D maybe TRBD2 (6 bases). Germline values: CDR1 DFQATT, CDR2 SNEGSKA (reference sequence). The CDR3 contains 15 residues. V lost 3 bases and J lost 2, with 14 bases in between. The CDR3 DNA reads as TGCAGTGCTAGTGAAGACCCGGGAGCCTACAATGAGCAGTTCTTC. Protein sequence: CSASEDPGAYNEQFF.

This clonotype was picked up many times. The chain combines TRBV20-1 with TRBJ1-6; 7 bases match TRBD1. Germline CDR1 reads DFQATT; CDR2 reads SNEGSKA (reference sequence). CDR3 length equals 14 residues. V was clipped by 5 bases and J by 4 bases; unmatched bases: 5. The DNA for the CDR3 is TGCAGTGCTGTACCGGGACAGTATAATTCACCCCTCCACTTT. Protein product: CSAVPGQYNSPLHF.

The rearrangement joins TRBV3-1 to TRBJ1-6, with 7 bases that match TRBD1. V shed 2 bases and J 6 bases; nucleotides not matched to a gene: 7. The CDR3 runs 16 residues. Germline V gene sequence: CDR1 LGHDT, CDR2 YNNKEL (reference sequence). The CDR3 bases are TGTGCCAGCAGCCAACACAGGGGTCAGAGTAATTCACCCCTCCACTTT. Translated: CASSQHRGQSNSPLHF.

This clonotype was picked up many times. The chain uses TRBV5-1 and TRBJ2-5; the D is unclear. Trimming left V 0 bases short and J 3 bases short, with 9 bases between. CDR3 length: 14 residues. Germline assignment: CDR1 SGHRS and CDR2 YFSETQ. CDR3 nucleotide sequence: TGCGCCAGCAGCTTGGGGCACAGCGAAGAGACCCAGTACTTC. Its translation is CASSLGHSEETQYF.

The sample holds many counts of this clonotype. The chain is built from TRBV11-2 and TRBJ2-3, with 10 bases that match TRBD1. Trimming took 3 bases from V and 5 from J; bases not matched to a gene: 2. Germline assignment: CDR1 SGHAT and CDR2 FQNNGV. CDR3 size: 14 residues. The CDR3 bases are TGTGCCAGCAGCTTGGGACAGGGGCGAGATACGCAGTATTTT. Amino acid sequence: CASSLGQGRDTQYF.

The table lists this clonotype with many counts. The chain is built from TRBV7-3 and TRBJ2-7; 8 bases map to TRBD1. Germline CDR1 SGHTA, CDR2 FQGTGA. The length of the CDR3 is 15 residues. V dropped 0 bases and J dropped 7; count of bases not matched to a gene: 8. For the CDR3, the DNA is TGTGCCAGCAGCTTAACCCCTCAGGGGGCTGGAGAGCAGTACTTC. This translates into CASSLTPQGAGEQYF. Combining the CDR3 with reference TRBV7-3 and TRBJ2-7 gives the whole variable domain GAGVSQTPSNKVTEKGKYVELRCDPISGHTALYWYRQSLGQGPEFLIYFQGTGAADDSGLPNDRFFAVRPEGSVSTLKIQRTERGDSAVYLCASSLTPQGAGEQYFGPGTRLTVT.

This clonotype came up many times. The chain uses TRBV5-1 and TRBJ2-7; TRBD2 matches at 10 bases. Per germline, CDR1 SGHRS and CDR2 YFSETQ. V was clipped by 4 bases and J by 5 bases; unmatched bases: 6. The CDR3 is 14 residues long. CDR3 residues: CASSRPGTSDEQYF. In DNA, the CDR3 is TGCGCCAGCAGCCGTCCCGGGACTAGCGACGAGCAGTACTTC.

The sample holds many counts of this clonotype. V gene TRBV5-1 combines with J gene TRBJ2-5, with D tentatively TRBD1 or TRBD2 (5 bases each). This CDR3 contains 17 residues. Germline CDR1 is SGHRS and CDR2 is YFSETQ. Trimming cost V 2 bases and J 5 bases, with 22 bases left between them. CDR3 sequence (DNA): TGCGCCAGCAGCTTAGAGGGCCGGCAGGGTTTGGGGGAGACCCAGTACTTC. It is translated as CASSLEGRQGLGETQYF.

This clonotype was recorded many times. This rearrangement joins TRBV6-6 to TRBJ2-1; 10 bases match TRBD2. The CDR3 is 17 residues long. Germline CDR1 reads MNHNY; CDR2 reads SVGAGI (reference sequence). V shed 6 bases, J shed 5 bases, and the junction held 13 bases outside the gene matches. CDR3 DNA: TGTGCCAGCAGACTAGTCCCCCCAAGCGGGAGGGACAATGAGCAGTTCTTC. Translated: CASRLVPPSGRDNEQFF.

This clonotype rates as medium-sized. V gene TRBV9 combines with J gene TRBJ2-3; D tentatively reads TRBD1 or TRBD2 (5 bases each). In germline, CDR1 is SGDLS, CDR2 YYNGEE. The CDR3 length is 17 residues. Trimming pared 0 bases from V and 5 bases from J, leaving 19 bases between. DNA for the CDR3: TGTGCCAGCAGCGTAGCGGGGCCATCAGGTCGGGAAGATACGCAGTATTTT. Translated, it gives CASSVAGPSGREDTQYF.